This T cell receptor (beta chain) was found in a study of CD8 T cells in ankylosing spondylitis. General study findings and limits: Matched ankylosing spondylitis synovial fluid reportedly showed significant enrichment of disease-linked clones. There was a TCR beta motif, made of eight highly homologous variants, that appeared characteristic of ankylosing spondylitis blood.

By quantitative 5'-RACE with molecular barcodes, the TCR beta libraries were made. TCRdb itself ran the 5' RACE reads through MiXCR, one entry per CDR3 protein. The repertoire holds 250,000 to 300,000 distinct CDR3 sequences, with around 20% as singletons. Notes on this clonotype: Antigen unknown.

Sequences were obtained from blood, either unsorted or a sorted T cell fraction (not recorded which). This receptor was taken from a male donor with ankylosing spondylitis or in good health (not recorded which).

The CDR3 bases are TGCGCCAGCAGCCCCTTGGGGGGGGTGGATGAGCAGTTCTTC. This gives the protein CASSPLGGVDEQFF. The chain is built from TRBV4-1 and TRBJ2-1; 7 bases map to TRBD2. V gave up 4 bases and J gave up 8 bases; unmatched junction bases: 8. This CDR3 is built from 14 residues. Germline CDR1 reads MGHRA; CDR2 reads YSYEKL.